Listed below are T cell receptor beta chains from one sample, sequenced in a study of T cells in Graves' hyperthyroidism and ophthalmopathy. TCRdb reprocessed the multiplex PCR reads via MiXCR and lists one record per CDR3 protein. The profile shows about 210,000 distinct CDR3 sequences, 17% of them singletons. Sequencing input: blood. The source is a man aged 45-60 years with Graves' hyperthyroidism. Each CDR3 is given with its conserved first and last residue. D genes are given only for firm matches. Part of the rows lack a size; the others show once, few, many or a class for expanded clones.

v_gene	d_gene	abundance	j_gene	len	CDR3nt	CDR3aa
TRBV28	-	many	TRBJ1-4	15	TGTGCCAGCAAAACAAAGAGAGCAACTAATGAAAAACTGTTTTTT	CASKTKRATNEKLFF
TRBV28	-	once	TRBJ2-3	13	TGTGCCAGCAATTTGCGGGTGGTTGGGGCGCAGTATTTT	CASNLRVVGAQYF
TRBV5-1	-	-	TRBJ1-1	15	TGCGCCAGCAGCTTGGCTTCCCAGCCTTATTCTGAAGCTTTCTTT	CASSLASQPYSEAFF
TRBV20-1	-	many	TRBJ2-7	12	TGCAGTGCTAGAGTTCGGGAGTACGAGCAGTACTTC	CSARVREYEQYF
TRBV30	-	many	TRBJ2-7	14	TGTGCCTGGAGATCAATTCGGGGGCTTCGCGAGCAGTACTTC	CAWRSIRGLREQYF
TRBV30	-	many	TRBJ2-1	15	TGTGCCTGGAGTTCTCCAGCAGGGCTGGGGGTTGAGCAGTTCTTC	CAWSSPAGLGVEQFF
TRBV2	-	many	TRBJ2-5	12	TGTGCCAGCAGTTTGGACACCCAGGCCCAGTACTTC	CASSLDTQAQYF
TRBV27	-	-	TRBJ2-5	14	TGCGCCCGCAGCCCCCTAGCGACCCAAGAGACCCAGTACTTC	CARSPLATQETQYF
TRBV7-9	-	many	TRBJ1-2	14	TGTGCCAGCAGCTTAGCCACAGGGACTTATGGCTACACCTTC	CASSLATGTYGYTF
TRBV18	-	many	TRBJ1-5	14	TGTGCCAGCTCACCTATGATGGGAGATCAGCCCCAGCATTTT	CASSPMMGDQPQHF
TRBV15	-	-	TRBJ1-1	14	TGTGCCACCAGCAGAGATAGGGGGGCTACTGAAGCTTTCTTT	CATSRDRGATEAFF
TRBV20-1	-	few	TRBJ2-3	15	TGCAGTGCTAGCCCCCTAGCTCGGAGCACAGATACGCAGTATTTT	CSASPLARSTDTQYF
TRBV7-9	-	many	TRBJ2-1	12	TGTGCCAGCAGCTTAGCGGGAGTTGAGCAGTTCTTC	CASSLAGVEQFF
TRBV7-9	-	many	TRBJ2-7	15	TGTGCCAGCAGCGCAGGCCGGGGGCGCAACCTCGAGCAGTACTTC	CASSAGRGRNLEQYF
TRBV27	-	few	TRBJ1-5	16	TGTGCCAGCAGTAGGGACCGGCTGGCGAGCAATCAGCCCCAGCATTTT	CASSRDRLASNQPQHF
TRBV27	TRBD1	-	TRBJ2-2	16	TGTGCCAGCAGTTCAGCCGGGACAGGGCTTTCCGGGGAGCTGTTTTTT	CASSSAGTGLSGELFF
TRBV5-1	TRBD2	few	TRBJ2-7	14	TGCGCCAGCACAAAAGCGGGAGTTGGCGACGAGCAGTACTTC	CASTKAGVGDEQYF